The entry below describes one T cell receptor beta chain. The record originates from a study of blood T cell repertoires in COVID-19. On the study more broadly: Some COVID-19 samples were acute and others convalescent; all came from the United States, Italy and Spain. The cDNA or gDNA used as material had been derived from T cells, B-cell-depleted T cells, or PBMCs.

In the original processing: Amplification from reference gene primers served as the basis for estimated nucleated cell counts. Clones were read by immunoSEQ multiplex PCR, and TCRdb kept only the in-frame ones, dropping some. D and trimming were read from the DNA, whereas the V and J calls and clone size are those reported in that table. The repertoire has 250,000 to 350,000 clones, around 89% of them found once; the top ten carry about an eighth. CDR1 is LNHDA, CDR2 SQIVND, per germline (reference sequence). Losses at the gene ends were 4 bases for V and 9 bases for J; bases not matched to a gene: 12. The CDR3 contains 15 residues.

The specimen was peripheral blood. This chain links TRBV19 with TRBJ2-1, with TRBD1 matching 7 bases. The clonotype was recovered from a woman in her fifties or sixties with acute or convalescent COVID-19. For the CDR3, the DNA is TGTGCCAGTAGTACCCTGACAGGGAAGGGGGCTGAGCAGTTCTTC. This codes for CASSTLTGKGAEQFF.